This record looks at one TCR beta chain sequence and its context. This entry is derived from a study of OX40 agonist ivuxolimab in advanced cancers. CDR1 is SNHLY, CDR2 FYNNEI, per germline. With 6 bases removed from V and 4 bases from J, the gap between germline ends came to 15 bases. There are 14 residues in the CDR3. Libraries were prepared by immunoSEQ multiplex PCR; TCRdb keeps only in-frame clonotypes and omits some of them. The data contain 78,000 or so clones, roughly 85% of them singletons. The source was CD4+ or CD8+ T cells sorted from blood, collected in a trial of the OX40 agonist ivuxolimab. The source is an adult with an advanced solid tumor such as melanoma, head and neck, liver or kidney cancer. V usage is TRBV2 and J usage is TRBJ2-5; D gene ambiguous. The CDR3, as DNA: TGTGCCAGCAGCCAAATAAAACTGCCAGAGACCCAGTACTTC. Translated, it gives CASSQIKLPETQYF.